One sample yielded the 8 T cell receptor beta chains listed below, sequenced in a study of Graves' ophthalmopathy and Graves' hyperthyroidism. Transcripts of RNA were the source for amplifying TCR beta CDR3 regions. An opening RT-PCR round employed HTBI primers and preceded a second-round multiplex PCR. Using its own MiXCR run on the multiplex PCR reads, TCRdb lists one record per CDR3 protein. Of roughly 500,000 distinct CDR3 sequences listed, around an eighth are singletons. Input material: blood. The origin of the receptors is a young woman with Graves' ophthalmopathy.

This clonotype was found many times. The chain is built from TRBV11-2 and TRBJ2-7; D gene unclear. The germline CDR1 and CDR2 sequences are SGHAT and FQNNGV. The CDR3 totals 12 residues. V lost 2 bases and J 6 bases, leaving 8 bases between the germline ends. The CDR3 region has the DNA TGTGCCAGCAGCTTACCAGGACCCGAGCAGTACTTC. Protein sequence: CASSLPGPEQYF.

This clonotype appeared many times. V usage is TRBV5-1 and J usage is TRBJ2-7; 10 bases line up with TRBD1. From germline, CDR1 is SGHRS and CDR2 YFSETQ. The trim removed 4 bases at V and 7 bases at J, leaving 5 bases unmatched. The CDR3 contains 13 residues. This chain's CDR3 is CASSDRGRGEQYF. CDR3 DNA: TGCGCCAGCAGCGACAGGGGGCGAGGTGAGCAGTACTTC.

This clonotype was seen at least ten times. V usage is TRBV6-5 and J usage is TRBJ1-5; D gene unclear. V lost 0 bases and J lost 9, with 9 bases in between. Germline V gene lookup returns CDR1 MNHEY and CDR2 SVGAGI. This CDR3 region has 13 residues. In DNA, the CDR3 is TGTGCCAGCAGTTACTCGACCCGGGGGCCCCAGCATTTT. Residues: CASSYSTRGPQHF.

This clonotype was detected only a few times. A read error may produce the germline difference seen at one junction end. V and J are TRBV19 and TRBJ2-7, with TRBD1 matching 7 bases. Germline CDR1 and CDR2: LNHDA and SQIVND (reference sequence). The CDR3 contains 15 residues. Written as DNA, the CDR3 is TGTGCCAGTAGCAACGCCCCATCAACCGGGACAGAGCGGAACTTC. This encodes CASSNAPSTGTERNF.

As to this clonotype: This could be a read error, since a much larger clone is one nucleotide away. As DNA, the CDR3 is TGTGCCTGGGAGAGTAGCGGGGCGGAGCAGTACTTC. Its translation: CAWESSGAEQYF. The V gene is TRBV30, the J gene TRBJ2-7; 8 bases line up with TRBD2. Germline CDR1 GTSNPN, CDR2 SVGIG (reference sequence). This CDR3 is built from 12 residues. The ends lost 5 bases at V and 7 bases at J; junction bases unmatched: 7. The variable domain in full, with the rest retrieved from reference TRBV30 and TRBJ2-7, is SQTIHQWPATLVQPVGSPLSLECTVEGTSNPNLYWYRQAAGRGLQLLFYSVGIGQISSEVPQNLSASRPQDRQFILSSKKLLLSDSGFYLCAWESSGAEQYFGPGTRLTVT.

Many counts were recorded for this clonotype. This sequence joins TRBV11-1 and TRBJ2-7; the match to TRBD2 covers 7 bases. Germline lookup yields CDR1 SGHAT and CDR2 FQDESV (reference sequence). There are 16 residues in the CDR3. The trim removed 3 bases at V and 0 bases at J, leaving 8 bases unmatched. In nucleotides, the CDR3 is TGTGCCAGCAGCTTTTACCCCGGGACTAACTCCTACGAGCAGTACTTC. This gives the protein CASSFYPGTNSYEQYF.

This clonotype was recorded a few times. The V and J genes are TRBV3-1 and TRBJ1-1; D is unresolved. The CDR3 loop spans 13 amino acids. V was cut by 4 bases and J by 4 bases, with 10 bases left in between. Germline CDR1 LGHDT, CDR2 YNNKEL (reference sequence). CDR3 residues: CASSPLLRTEAFF. The CDR3 nucleotides are TGTGCCAGCAGCCCACTGCTTCGCACTGAAGCTTTCTTT.

The V call is TRBV4-1, the J call TRBJ1-2; D gene uncertain. The germline CDR1 and CDR2 sequences are MGHRA and YSYEKL. Trimming removed 0 bases at V and 4 bases at J, with 15 bases between. The CDR3 has 16 residues. CDR3 DNA: TGCGCCAGCAGCCAAGATCCCGGGTTATTGGGCTATGGCTACACCTTC. It codes for CASSQDPGLLGYGYTF.